Each of the 14 T cell receptor beta chains below was sequenced from the same sample in a study of tumor-infiltrating lymphocytes in primary liver carcinoma. A constant-region primer primed TCR beta cDNA synthesis from around 500 ng of total RNA. Slightly modified ARM-PCR, run as three nested multiplex PCR rounds, produced the TCR beta libraries. The study ran its first two PCR rounds for roughly 11 cycles each, using TRBV1-TRBV30 forward primers and a C-beta reverse primer. TCRdb reprocessed the multiplex PCR reads with MiXCR, giving one entry per CDR3 protein. The sample holds some 180,000 distinct CDR3 sequences; 60% are singletons and the top ten take approximately 67%. Germline DNA was also extracted, while the blood RNA originated from unsorted whole blood. The sample comprised peripheral blood. The source of these receptors is a man aged 35 to 55 with primary liver carcinoma and hepatitis B virus infection.

The chain recombines TRBV5-1 with TRBJ2-7; D not resolved. Germline CDR1 is SGHRS and CDR2 is YFSETQ. V dropped 3 bases and J dropped 7 bases, with 8 bases sitting between them. There are 11 residues in the CDR3. The CDR3 spells CASSSSEEQYF. Written as DNA, the CDR3 is TGCGCCAGCAGCTCGTCAGAGGAGCAGTACTTC. Full variable domain (remainder filled in from reference TRBV5-1 and TRBJ2-7): KAGVTQTPRYLIKTRGQQVTLSCSPISGHRSVSWYQQTPGQGLQFLFEYFSETQRNKGNFPGRFSGRQFSNSRSEMNVSTLELGDSALYLCASSSSEEQYFGPGTRLTVT.

Comments on this clonotype: A clone one base away is much larger, so this may be a read error. The CDR3 region is CASSAPSDYAKQFF. The CDR3 region has the DNA TGTGCCAGCAGTGCCCCCTCAGACTACGCTAAGCAGTTCTTC. V usage is TRBV6-5 and J usage is TRBJ2-1; possibly TRBD2 for D (5 bases). Germline lookup yields CDR1 MNHEY and CDR2 SVGAGI. V shed 5 bases and J shed 11 bases, with 19 bases lying between them. This CDR3 comprises 14 residues.

The chain carries TRBV7-9 and TRBJ1-6; a possible D gene is TRBD1 (5 bases). Germline V gene sequence: CDR1 SEHNR, CDR2 FQNEAQ (reference sequence). The CDR3 spans 17 residues. V was clipped by 1 base and J by 10 bases, with 20 bases between them. The CDR3, as DNA: TGTGCCAGCAGCTTAGACCCGGGACGGAGCTCGAGGTCACCCCTCCACTTT. Translated, it gives CASSLDPGRSSRSPLHF.

The CDR3 DNA reads TGTGCCAGCAGTCCTCATTACGAGCAGTACTTC. This sequence encodes CASSPHYEQYF. The chain uses TRBV28 and TRBJ2-7, with D hard to call. Trimming pared 5 bases from V and 4 bases from J, leaving 6 bases between. Germline V CDR1 and CDR2: MDHEN, SYDVKM. CDR3 size: 11 residues.

The chain joins TRBV7-8 to TRBJ2-7; 9 nucleotides agree with TRBD2. The CDR3 extends over 16 amino acids. CDR1 is SGHVS, CDR2 FQNEAQ, per germline. The J segment lost 0 bases and the V segment lost 7 bases, leaving 10 bases of the junction unmatched. CDR3 DNA: TGTGCCAGCAACTTTAGGGTTAGCGGGAGCTCCTACGAGCAGTACTTC. Its protein product is CASNFRVSGSSYEQYF.

Comments on this clonotype: Its ends do not fully match the called genes, so a read error is possible. The rearrangement joins TRBV6-5 to TRBJ1-5; D perhaps matches TRBD1 (6 bases). The V gene's germline CDR1 is MNHEY and CDR2 SVGAGI. The length of the CDR3 is 13 residues. The CDR3 here is CASRNREGQPLHF. CDR3 in DNA: TGTGCCAGCAGGAACAGGGAAGGTCAGCCCCTGCATTTT.

In this sample, this clonotype turned up a few times. This may arise from a read error, as a much more abundant clone is one base away. This chain connects TRBV11-2 to TRBJ2-4, with TRBD2 identical over 10 bases. V lost 4 bases, J lost 3 bases, and 6 bases stayed unmatched. The CDR3 runs 16 residues. Germline V gene lookup returns CDR1 SGHAT and CDR2 FQNNGV. CDR3 in amino acids: CASSSAGGPVKNIQYF. Here the CDR3 DNA reads TGTGCCAGCAGCTCAGCGGGAGGGCCTGTCAAAAACATTCAGTACTTC. Full variable domain (rest looked up from reference TRBV11-2 and TRBJ2-4): EAGVAQSPRYKIIEKRQSVAFWCNPISGHATLYWYQQILGQGPKLLIQFQNNGVVDDSQLPKDRFSAERLKGVDSTLKIQPAKLEDSAVYLCASSSAGGPVKNIQYFGAGTRLSVL.

This clonotype came up once. The chain combines TRBV6-5 with TRBJ2-3, with D perhaps TRBD2 (6 bases). V lost 8 bases to trimming and J lost 1 base, with 13 bases between them. The germline CDR1 and CDR2 sequences are MNHEY and SVGAGI. The CDR3 length is 14 residues. This CDR3 reads CASCLASGTDTQYF. As DNA, the CDR3 is TGTGCCAGCTGTTTGGCTAGCGGCACAGATACGCAGTATTTT.

The gene calls are TRBV6-1 and TRBJ2-1; D gene unclear. CDR3 length: 15 residues. V lost 4 bases, J lost 0 bases, and 10 bases lay in between. The germline V gene has CDR1 MNHNS and CDR2 SASEGT. CDR3 region: CASSVGRVSYNEQFF. The CDR3 bases are TGTGCCAGCAGTGTAGGCAGAGTCTCCTACAATGAGCAGTTCTTC.

The chain is built from TRBV6-1 and TRBJ1-4, with 8 bases fitting TRBD1. This CDR3 region has 13 residues. From germline, CDR1 is MNHNS and CDR2 SASEGT. Trimming took 8 bases from V and 8 from J; bases not matched to a gene: 7. CDR3 sequence: CASGGQVGEKLFF. CDR3 nucleotide sequence: TGTGCCAGCGGGGGACAGGTCGGAGAAAAACTGTTTTTT.

About this clonotype itself: The final CDR3 position lacks the conserved phenylalanine or tryptophan, pointing to a likely read error. V is TRBV11-2 and J is TRBJ2-3, with D hard to call. Germline lookup yields CDR1 SGHAT and CDR2 FQNNGV. V lost 4 bases and J 6 bases, leaving 14 bases between the germline ends. The CDR3 has 14 amino acids. CDR3 amino acids: CASSSCGFTDTQYL. CDR3 nucleotide sequence: TGTGCCAGCAGCTCATGTGGTTTTACGGATACGCAGTATTTG.

Notes on this clonotype: The CDR3 ends on some other residue instead of the conserved phenylalanine or tryptophan, so this is likely a read error. The rearrangement uses TRBV10-3 and TRBJ1-2, with 11 nucleotides matching TRBD1. The germline gives CDR1 ENHRY, CDR2 SYGVKD. This CDR3 is built from 16 residues. Trimming cost V 3 bases and J 8 bases; bases outside gene matches: 11. CDR3 residues: CAISDTHRTGGLGYTS. CDR3 in DNA: TGTGCCATCAGTGACACCCACCGGACAGGGGGCTTGGGCTACACCTCC.

A word on this clonotype: Lacking the conserved final phenylalanine or tryptophan, this CDR3 likely reflects a read error. Because the CDR3's place on the DNA is in doubt, the DNA is left out and the CDR3 is given as listed by TCRdb. The CDR3 loop reads CASISGQPS. The chain combines TRBV6-5 with TRBJ1-1; the table's D call of TRBD1 was not tested on the DNA. The CDR3 extends over 9 residues, inclusive of both ends. Germline-derived CDR1 and CDR2 are MNHEY and SVGAGI.

CDR3 in amino acids: CATSSGLAGRGEETQYF. DNA for the CDR3: TGTGCCACCAGCAGCGGACTAGCGGGAAGGGGGGAAGAGACCCAGTACTTC. The chain employs TRBV10-3 and TRBJ2-5; 12 bases line up with TRBD2. The CDR3 contains 17 residues. Losses at the gene ends were 10 bases for V and 3 bases for J; bases not matched to a gene: 15. Germline V lookup: CDR1 ENHRY, CDR2 SYGVKD.